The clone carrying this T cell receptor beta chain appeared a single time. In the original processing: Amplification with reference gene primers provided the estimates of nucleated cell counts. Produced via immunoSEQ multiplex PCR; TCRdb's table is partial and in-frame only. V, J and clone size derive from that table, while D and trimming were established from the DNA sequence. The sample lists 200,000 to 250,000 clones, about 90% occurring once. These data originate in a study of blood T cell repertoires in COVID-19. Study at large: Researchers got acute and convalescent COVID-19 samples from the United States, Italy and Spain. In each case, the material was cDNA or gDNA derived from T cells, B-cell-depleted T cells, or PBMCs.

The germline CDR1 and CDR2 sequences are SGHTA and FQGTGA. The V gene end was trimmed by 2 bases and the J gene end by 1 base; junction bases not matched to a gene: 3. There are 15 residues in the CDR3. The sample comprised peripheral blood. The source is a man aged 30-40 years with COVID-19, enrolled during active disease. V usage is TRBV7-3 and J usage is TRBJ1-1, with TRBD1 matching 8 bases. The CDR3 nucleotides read TGTGCCAGCAGCTTACAGGGGGCGCCGAACACTGAAGCTTTCTTT. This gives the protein CASSLQGAPNTEAFF. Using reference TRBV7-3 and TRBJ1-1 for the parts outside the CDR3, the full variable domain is GAGVSQTPSNKVTEKGKYVELRCDPISGHTALYWYRQSLGQGPEFLIYFQGTGAADDSGLPNDRFFAVRPEGSVSTLKIQRTERGDSAVYLCASSLQGAPNTEAFFGQGTRLTVV.